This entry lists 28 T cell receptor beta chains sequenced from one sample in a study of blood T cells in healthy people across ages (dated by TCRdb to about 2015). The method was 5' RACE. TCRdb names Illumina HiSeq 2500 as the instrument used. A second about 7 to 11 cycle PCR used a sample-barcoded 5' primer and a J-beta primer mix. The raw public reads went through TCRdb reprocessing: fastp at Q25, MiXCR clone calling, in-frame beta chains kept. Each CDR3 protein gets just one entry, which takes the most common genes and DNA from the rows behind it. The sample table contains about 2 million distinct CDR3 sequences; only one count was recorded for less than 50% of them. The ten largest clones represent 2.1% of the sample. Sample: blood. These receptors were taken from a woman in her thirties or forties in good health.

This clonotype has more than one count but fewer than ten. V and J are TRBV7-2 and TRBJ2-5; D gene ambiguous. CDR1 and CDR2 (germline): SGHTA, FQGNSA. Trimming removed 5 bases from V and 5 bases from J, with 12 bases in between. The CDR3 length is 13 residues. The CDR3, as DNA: TGTGCCAGCAGCCCATACAGCGAGGAGACCCAGTACTTC. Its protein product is CASSPYSEETQYF.

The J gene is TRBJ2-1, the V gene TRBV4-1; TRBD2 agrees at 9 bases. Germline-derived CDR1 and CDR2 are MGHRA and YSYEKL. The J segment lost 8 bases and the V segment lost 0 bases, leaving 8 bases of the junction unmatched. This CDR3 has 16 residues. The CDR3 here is CASSQDWRGGMDEQFF. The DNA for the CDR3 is TGCGCCAGCAGCCAAGATTGGCGGGGGGGCATGGATGAGCAGTTCTTC.

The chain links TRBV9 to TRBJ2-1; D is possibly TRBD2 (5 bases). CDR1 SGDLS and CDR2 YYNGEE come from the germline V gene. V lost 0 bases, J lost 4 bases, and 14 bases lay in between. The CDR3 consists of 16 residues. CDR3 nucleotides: TGTGCCAGCAGCGTAGCCGACGGACTGGGGTACAATGAGCAGTTCTTC. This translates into CASSVADGLGYNEQFF.

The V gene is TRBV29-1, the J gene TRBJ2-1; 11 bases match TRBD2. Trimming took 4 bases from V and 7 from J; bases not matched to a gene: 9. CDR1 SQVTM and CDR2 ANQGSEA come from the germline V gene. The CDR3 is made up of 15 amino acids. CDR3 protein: CSVAVLAGVGNEQFF. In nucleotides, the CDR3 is TGCAGCGTTGCAGTACTAGCGGGGGTAGGGAATGAGCAGTTCTTC.

In nucleotides, the CDR3 is TGCAGCGTTGACGCCCTGAACACCGGGGAGCTGTTTTTT. Its translation is CSVDALNTGELFF. V usage is TRBV29-1 and J usage is TRBJ2-2; D is unresolved. CDR1 and CDR2 from the germline V gene are SQVTM and ANQGSEA. The CDR3 is 13 amino acids. V was trimmed by 3 bases and J by 1 base, leaving 6 bases between them.

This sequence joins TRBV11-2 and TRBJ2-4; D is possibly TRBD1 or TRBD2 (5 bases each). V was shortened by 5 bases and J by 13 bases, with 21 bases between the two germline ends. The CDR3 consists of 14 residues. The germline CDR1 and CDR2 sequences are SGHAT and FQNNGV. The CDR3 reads CASSLRGDHAEQYF. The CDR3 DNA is TGTGCCAGCAGCCTCCGGGGCGACCATGCAGAGCAGTACTTC.

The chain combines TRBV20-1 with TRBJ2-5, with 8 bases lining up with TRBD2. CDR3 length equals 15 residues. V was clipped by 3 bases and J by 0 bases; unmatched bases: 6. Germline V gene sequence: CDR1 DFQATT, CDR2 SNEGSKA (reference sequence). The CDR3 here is CSASSGDLYQETQYF. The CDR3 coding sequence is TGCAGTGCTAGTAGCGGGGACCTGTACCAAGAGACCCAGTACTTC.

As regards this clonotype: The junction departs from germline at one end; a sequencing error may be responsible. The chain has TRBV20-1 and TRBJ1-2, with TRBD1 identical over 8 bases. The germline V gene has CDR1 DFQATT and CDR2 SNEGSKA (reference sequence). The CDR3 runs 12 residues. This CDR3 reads CNARDRNYGYTF. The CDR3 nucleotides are TGCAATGCTCGGGACAGGAACTATGGCTACACCTTC.

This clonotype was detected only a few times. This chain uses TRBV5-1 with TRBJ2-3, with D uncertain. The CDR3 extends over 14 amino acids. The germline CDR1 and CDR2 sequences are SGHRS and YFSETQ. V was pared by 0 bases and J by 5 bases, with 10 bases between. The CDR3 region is CASSLEALGDTQYF. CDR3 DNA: TGCGCCAGCAGCTTGGAGGCTTTAGGAGATACGCAGTATTTT.

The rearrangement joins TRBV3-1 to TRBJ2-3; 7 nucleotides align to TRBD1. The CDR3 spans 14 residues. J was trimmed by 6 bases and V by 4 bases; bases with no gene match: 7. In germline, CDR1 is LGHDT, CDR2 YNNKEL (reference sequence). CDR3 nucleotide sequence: TGTGCCAGCAGCCGACAGGGACCTTGGGATACGCAGTATTTT. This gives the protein CASSRQGPWDTQYF.

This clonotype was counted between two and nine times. The CDR3 spells CATSDGQGNSPLHF. The CDR3 DNA sequence: TGTGCCACCAGTGACGGCCAGGGAAATTCACCCCTCCACTTT. This chain connects TRBV24-1 to TRBJ1-6, with D possibly being TRBD1 (5 bases). V gave up 4 bases and J gave up 7 bases, with 10 bases separating them. This CDR3 is built from 14 residues. CDR1 is KGHDR and CDR2 is SFDVKD in the germline V gene.

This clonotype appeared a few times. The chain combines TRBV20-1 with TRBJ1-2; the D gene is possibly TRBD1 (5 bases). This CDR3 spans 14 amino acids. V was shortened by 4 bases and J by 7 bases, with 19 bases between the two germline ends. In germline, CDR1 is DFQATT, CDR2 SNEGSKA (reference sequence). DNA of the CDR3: TGCAGTGCTAACTCGAGGGGTGGGATTGGTGGCTACACCTTC. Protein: CSANSRGGIGGYTF.

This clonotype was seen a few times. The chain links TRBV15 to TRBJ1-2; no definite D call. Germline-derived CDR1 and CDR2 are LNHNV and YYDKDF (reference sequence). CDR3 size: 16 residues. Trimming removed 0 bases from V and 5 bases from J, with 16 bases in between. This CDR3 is CATSRDRVNLGYGYTF. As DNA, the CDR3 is TGTGCCACCAGCAGAGATCGGGTGAACCTAGGGTATGGCTACACCTTC.

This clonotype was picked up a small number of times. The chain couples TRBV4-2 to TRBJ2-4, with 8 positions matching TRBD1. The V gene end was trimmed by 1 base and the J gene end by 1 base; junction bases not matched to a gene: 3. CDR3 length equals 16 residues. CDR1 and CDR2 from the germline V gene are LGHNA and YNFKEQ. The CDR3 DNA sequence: TGTGCCAGCAGCCAAGTTTGGACAGGGGCCAAAAACATTCAGTACTTC. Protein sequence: CASSQVWTGAKNIQYF.

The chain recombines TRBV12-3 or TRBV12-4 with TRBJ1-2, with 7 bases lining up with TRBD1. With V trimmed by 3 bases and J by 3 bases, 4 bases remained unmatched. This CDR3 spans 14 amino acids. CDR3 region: CASSFDRADYGYTF. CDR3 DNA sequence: TGTGCCAGCAGTTTCGACAGGGCTGACTATGGCTACACCTTC.

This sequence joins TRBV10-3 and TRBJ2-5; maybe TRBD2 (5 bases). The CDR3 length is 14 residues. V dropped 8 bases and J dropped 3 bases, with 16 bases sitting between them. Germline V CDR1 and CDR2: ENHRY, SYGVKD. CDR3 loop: CAIGSESGKETQYF. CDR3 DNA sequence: TGTGCCATCGGGAGTGAGTCGGGAAAAGAGACCCAGTACTTC.

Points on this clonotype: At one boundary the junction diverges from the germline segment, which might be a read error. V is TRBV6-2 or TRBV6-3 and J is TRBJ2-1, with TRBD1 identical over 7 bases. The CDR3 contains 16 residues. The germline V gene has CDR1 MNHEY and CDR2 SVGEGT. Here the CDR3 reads CTSSLLTGFSYNEQFF. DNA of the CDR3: TGTACCAGCAGCCTCTTGACAGGGTTCTCCTACAATGAGCAGTTCTTC.

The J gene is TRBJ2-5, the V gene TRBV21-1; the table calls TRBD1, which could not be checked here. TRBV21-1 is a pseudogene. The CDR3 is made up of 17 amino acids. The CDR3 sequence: CASSTSGGAGLGETQYF. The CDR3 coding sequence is TGTGCCAGCAGCACTTCAGGGGGCGCCGGGTTAGGGGAGACCCAGTACTTC.

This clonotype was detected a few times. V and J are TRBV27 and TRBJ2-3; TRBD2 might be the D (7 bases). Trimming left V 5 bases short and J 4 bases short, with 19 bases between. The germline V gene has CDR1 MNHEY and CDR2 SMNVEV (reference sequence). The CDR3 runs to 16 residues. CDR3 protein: CASSVLGGGVPDTQYF. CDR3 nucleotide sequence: TGTGCCAGCAGTGTACTAGGCGGGGGCGTCCCAGATACGCAGTATTTT.

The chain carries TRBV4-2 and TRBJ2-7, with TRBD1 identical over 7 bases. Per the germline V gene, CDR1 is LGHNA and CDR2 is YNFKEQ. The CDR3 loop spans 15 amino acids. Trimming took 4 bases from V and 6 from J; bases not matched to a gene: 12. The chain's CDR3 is CASSPGQPRGSEQYF. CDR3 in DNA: TGTGCCAGCAGCCCGGGACAGCCCAGGGGCTCCGAGCAGTACTTC.

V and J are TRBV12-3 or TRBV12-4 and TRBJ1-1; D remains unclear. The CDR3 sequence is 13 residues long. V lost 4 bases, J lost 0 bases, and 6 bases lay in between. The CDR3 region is CASSWRVNTEAFF. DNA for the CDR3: TGTGCCAGCAGTTGGCGGGTGAACACTGAAGCTTTCTTT.

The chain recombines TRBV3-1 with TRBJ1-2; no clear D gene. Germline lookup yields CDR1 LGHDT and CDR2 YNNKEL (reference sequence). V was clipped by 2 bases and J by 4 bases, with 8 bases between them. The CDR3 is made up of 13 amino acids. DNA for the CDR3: TGTGCCAGCAGCCAATCGACTGTCTATGGCTACACCTTC. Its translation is CASSQSTVYGYTF.

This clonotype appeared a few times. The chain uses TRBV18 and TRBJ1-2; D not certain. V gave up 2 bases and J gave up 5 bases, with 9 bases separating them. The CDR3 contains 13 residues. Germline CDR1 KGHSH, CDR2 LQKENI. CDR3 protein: CASSPGSAYGYTF. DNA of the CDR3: TGTGCCAGCTCACCAGGGTCGGCGTATGGCTACACCTTC.

The CDR3 nucleotides read TGTGCCAGCAGCTTGGGAACAGGGGGCGAGAGCACAGATACGCAGTATTTT. It encodes CASSLGTGGESTDTQYF. The chain uses TRBV5-6 and TRBJ2-3; TRBD1 agrees at 9 bases. Germline V lookup: CDR1 SGHDT, CDR2 YYEEEE. The CDR3 has 17 amino acids. V was clipped by 0 bases and J by 0 bases; unmatched bases: 5.

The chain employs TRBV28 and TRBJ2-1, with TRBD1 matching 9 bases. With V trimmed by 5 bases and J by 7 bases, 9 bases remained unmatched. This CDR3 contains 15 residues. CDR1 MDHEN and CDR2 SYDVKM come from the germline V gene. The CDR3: CASSQAGTGSNEQFF. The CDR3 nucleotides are TGTGCCAGCAGTCAGGCCGGGACAGGGAGTAATGAGCAGTTCTTC.

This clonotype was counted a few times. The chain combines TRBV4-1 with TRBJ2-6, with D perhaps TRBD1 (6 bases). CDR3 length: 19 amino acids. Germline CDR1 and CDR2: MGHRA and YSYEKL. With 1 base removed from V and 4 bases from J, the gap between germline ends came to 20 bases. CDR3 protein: CASSQASGRGVYGANVLTF. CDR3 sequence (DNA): TGCGCCAGCAGCCAAGCATCCGGCAGGGGAGTCTACGGGGCCAACGTCCTGACTTTC.

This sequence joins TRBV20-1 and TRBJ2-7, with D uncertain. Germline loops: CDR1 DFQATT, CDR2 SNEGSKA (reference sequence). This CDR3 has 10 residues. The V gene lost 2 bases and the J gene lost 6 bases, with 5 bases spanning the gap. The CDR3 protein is CSARRPEQYF. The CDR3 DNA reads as TGCAGTGCTAGACGCCCCGAGCAGTACTTC.

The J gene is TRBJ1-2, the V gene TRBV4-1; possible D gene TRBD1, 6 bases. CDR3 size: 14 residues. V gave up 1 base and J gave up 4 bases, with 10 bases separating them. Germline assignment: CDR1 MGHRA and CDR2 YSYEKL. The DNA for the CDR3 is TGCGCCAGCAGCCAAGGACAGGCAACCTATGGCTACACCTTC. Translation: CASSQGQATYGYTF.